This T cell receptor beta chain was captured by sequencing in a study of siplizumab effects on memory and regulatory T cells. Study findings and constraints: Among sequences traceable to unstimulated CD4+ memory cells, alloreactive ones were significantly reduced by siplizumab.

This table comes from immunoSEQ multiplex PCR, and its TCRdb copy is limited to in-frame clones, with some not included. The table shows 94,000 or so clones, with roughly 96% occurring only once. Regarding this clone: The antigen is not known.

The TCR comes from a human donor in good health. Sequenced material: naive CD4+ T cells sorted from blood.

As DNA, the CDR3 is TGCAGCGTTGAGCGGGACAGGGAGACCCAGTACTTC. This codes for CSVERDRETQYF. The J gene is TRBJ2-5, the V gene TRBV29-1; 8 nucleotides line up with TRBD1. The CDR3 is made up of 12 amino acids. The J segment lost 5 bases and the V segment lost 3 bases, leaving 2 bases of the junction unmatched. The germline V gene encodes CDR1 SQVTM and CDR2 ANQGSEA.